This T cell receptor (beta chain) came from a study of blood T cell repertoires in COVID-19. Study-level information: The samples span acute and convalescent COVID-19 from the United States, Italy and Spain. In each case, the material was cDNA or gDNA derived from T cells, B-cell-depleted T cells, or PBMCs.

In the authors' methods: From reference gene primer amplification, estimates of nucleated cell counts were derived. The assay was immunoSEQ multiplex PCR, and TCRdb's table has in-frame clones only and misses some. That table supplies the V and J calls and clone size; D and trimming were determined from the DNA. The sample includes roughly 220,000 clones, 86% of them seen just once. Enrollment of patients from Seattle took place during active infection, with longitudinal follow-up. The sequence was obtained from a woman in her forties or fifties with COVID-19, enrolled during active disease. The sample consisted of peripheral blood.

The CDR3 here is CASGQGPEAFF. CDR3 DNA: TGTGCCAGCGGACAAGGACCTGAAGCTTTCTTT. The rearrangement joins TRBV2 to TRBJ1-1, with TRBD1 as a possible D gene (5 bases). The CDR3 sequence is 11 residues long. CDR1 is SNHLY, CDR2 FYNNEI, per germline. The germline V and J ends were trimmed by 8 bases and 6 bases, with 10 bases remaining between them.